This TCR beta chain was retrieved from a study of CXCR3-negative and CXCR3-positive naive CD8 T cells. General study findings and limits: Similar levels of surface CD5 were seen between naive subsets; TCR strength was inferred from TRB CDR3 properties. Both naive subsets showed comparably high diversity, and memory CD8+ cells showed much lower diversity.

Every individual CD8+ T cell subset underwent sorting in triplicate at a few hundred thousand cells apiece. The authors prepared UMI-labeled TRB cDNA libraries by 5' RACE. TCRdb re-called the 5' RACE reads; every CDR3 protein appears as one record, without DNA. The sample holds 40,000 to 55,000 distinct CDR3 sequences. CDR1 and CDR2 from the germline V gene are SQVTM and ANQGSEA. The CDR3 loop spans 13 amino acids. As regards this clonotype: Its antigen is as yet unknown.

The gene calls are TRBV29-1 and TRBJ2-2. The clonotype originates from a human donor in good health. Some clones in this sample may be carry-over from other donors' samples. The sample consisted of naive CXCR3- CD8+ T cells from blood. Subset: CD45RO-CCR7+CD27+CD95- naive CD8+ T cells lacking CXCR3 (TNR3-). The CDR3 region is CSVDAGSTGELFF.